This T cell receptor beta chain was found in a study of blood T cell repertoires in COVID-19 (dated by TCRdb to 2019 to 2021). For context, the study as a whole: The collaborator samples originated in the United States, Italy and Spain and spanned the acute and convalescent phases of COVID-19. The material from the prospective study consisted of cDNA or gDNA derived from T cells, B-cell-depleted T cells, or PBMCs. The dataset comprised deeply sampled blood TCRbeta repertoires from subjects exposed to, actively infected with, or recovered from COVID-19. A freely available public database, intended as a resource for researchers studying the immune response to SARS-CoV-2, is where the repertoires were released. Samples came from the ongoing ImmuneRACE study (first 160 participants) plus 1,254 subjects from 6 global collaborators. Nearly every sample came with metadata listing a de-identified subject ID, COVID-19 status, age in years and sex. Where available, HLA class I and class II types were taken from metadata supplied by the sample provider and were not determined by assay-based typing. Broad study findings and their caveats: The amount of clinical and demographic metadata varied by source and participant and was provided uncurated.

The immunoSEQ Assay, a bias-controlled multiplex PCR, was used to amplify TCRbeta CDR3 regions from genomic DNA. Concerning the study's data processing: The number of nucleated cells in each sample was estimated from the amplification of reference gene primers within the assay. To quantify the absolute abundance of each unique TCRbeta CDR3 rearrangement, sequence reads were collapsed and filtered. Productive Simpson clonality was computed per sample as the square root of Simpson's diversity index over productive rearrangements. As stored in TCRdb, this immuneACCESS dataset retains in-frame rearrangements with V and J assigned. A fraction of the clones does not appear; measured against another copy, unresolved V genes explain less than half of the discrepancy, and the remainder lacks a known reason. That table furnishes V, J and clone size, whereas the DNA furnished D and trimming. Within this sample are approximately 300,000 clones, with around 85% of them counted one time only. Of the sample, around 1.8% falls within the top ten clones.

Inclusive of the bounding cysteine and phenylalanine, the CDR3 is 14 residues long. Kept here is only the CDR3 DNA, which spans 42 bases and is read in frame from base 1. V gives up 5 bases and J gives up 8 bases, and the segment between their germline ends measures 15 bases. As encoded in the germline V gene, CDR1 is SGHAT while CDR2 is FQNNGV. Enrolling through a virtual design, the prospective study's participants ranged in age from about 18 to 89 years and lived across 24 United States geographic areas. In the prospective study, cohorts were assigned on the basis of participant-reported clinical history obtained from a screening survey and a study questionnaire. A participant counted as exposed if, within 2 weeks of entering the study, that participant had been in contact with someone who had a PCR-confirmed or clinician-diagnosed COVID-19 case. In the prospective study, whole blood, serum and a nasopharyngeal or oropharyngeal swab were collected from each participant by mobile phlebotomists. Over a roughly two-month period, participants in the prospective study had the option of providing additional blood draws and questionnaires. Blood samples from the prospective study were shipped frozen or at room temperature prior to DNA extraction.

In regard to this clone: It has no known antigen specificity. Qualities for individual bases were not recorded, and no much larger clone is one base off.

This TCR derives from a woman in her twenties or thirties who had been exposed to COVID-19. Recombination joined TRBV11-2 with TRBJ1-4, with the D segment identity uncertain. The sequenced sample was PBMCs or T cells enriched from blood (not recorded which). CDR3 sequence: CASSGLGSGEKLFF. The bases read TGTGCCAGCAGCGGACTGGGGAGTGGCGAAAAACTGTTTTTT.